This TCR beta chain was profiled in a study of T cell responses to AZD1222 COVID-19 vaccine (TCRdb year 2021). In the study overall: AZD1222 recipients whose second dose came at about 4 weeks and those whose second dose came at about 12 weeks were combined into one group, since spike-specific TCR depth and breadth did not differ between the two schedules. A total of roughly 240 trial participants underwent TCR sequencing, of whom 200 to 220 received two doses of AZD1222 and some 26 received two doses of the MenACWY control vaccine. Enrollment into the trials was organized by age into subgroups of 18-55, 56-69 and 70-plus years, and those subgroups contained roughly 150, 30 and 60 TCR-sequenced participants, respectively.

Sample time point, as interpreted from the label and publication: baseline before first vaccination. Vaccinee samples came from UK trials COV001 and COV002, including a single-blind randomized controlled phase 2/3 trial of AZD1222 (ChAdOx1 nCoV-19) in healthy adults. For TCRbeta chain sequencing, PBMC samples from trial participants were taken at day 0 and at day 28 after the second dose. V is trimmed back by 0 bases and J by 1 base, and the junction contains 0 bases that no gene match accounts for. The CDR3 starts with the cysteine, ends with the phenylalanine, and has 15 residues. CDR3 DNA is the only sequence kept; it has 45 bases, read in frame from the first base. CDR1 and CDR2 (SNHLY, FYNNEI) derive from the germline V gene. As to this clone: No antigen is known for it. It has no much larger one-base neighbor in the sample; base qualities were not kept.

The CDR3 regions of human TCRbeta chains were analyzed by immunosequencing. The study's processing was this. TCRs in the repertoires were compared against a reference library of SARS-CoV-2-specific TCRs that had been generated with the MIRA antigen-specificity platform. Breadth was defined as the fraction of unique TCRs that were SARS-CoV-2-associated, and depth was defined as the fraction of total T cells that were SARS-CoV-2-associated. Using the MIRA data, each spike-specific TCR was assigned both to the spike region to which the TCR was reactive and to a CD4 or CD8 class. Log10-transformed breadth and depth values were compared by one-way ANOVA with Sidak's multiple comparisons tests. In TCRdb, the immuneACCESS table is reduced to in-frame sequences with V and J assigned. These tables do not hold every clone; where another copy was compared, an unresolved V gene accounts for under half, and the others remain unexplained. For V, J and clone size, that table is used; D and trimming come from the DNA. The sample profile shows 85,000 to 120,000 clones; about 85% of them were found once. Jointly, the top ten make up 4.5% to 6% of the sample.

Study-wide conclusions, independent of this receptor: Most participants were white British and females outnumbered males, and the authors suggested that clonal diversity may have been underestimated. Because no day 14 peak-response samples were available, the repertoires could be characterized only after the peak T cell response. Conclusions about previously exposed vaccinees are limited, since just 5 to 7 AZD1222 recipients were seropositive for SARS-CoV-2 at baseline. A significant rise in spike-specific TCR breadth and depth was observed after two AZD1222 doses relative to day 0 and relative to MenACWY recipients. The 56-69-year group was small, and its depth increase did not reach significance, likely because of low power. Vaccine-associated CD4 TCRs spanned the whole spike protein, with dominant responses in regions 160-218 and 743-854. Epitopes outside the regions mutated in the B.1.351 and B.1.1.7 variants were reportedly recognized by nearly half of the unique spike-specific TCRs.

The rearranged segments are TRBV2 and TRBJ2-4, with 7 bases in between that match TRBD1. Sequenced material: peripheral blood, taken on day 0 of AZD1222 vaccination. The TCR was taken from an adult in good health. The bases are TGTGCCAGCAGTGAAGCACAGGGGGCCAAAAACATTCAGTACTTC. This encodes CASSEAQGAKNIQYF.